This T cell receptor beta chain was observed in a study of chemoradiotherapy in HPV16-positive cancers. The study's findings and limits: Candidate HPV-specific clones and E7-related TCR motifs grew in tumor during treatment. The functional HPV-specific definition rests on just two HPV16-positive patients.

Data came from immunoSEQ multiplex PCR; TCRdb stores just in-frame clones and leaves some out. The table records some 32,000 clones, about 89% of them present only once. Germline lookup yields CDR1 SGHDN and CDR2 FVKESK. The length of the CDR3 is 13 residues. The V and J ends lost 0 bases and 8 bases respectively, with 10 bases between them. Points on this clone: The antigen is not known.

This receptor was taken from a human donor with HPV-associated anogenital cancer. Sequenced here: blood, sampled from a patient who underwent chemoradiotherapy. This chain uses TRBV14 with TRBJ1-2; D uncertain. The CDR3: CASSQDRVGGYTF. The DNA of the CDR3 is TGTGCCAGCAGCCAAGATAGGGTTGGCGGCTACACCTTC.